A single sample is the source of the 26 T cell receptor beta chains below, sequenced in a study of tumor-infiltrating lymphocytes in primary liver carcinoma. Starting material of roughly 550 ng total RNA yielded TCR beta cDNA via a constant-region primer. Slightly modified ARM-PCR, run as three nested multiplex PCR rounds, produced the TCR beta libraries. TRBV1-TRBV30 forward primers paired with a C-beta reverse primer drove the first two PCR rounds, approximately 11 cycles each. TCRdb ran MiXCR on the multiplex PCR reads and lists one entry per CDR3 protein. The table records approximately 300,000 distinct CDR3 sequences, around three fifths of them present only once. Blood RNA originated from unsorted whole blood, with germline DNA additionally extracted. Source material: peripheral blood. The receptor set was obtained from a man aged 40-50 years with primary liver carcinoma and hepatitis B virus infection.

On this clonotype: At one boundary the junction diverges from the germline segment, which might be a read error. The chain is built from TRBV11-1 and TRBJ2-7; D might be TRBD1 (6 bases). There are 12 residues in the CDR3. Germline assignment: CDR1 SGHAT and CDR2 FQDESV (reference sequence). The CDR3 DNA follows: TGTGCCAGCAGCCTCGAACAGGGCGAGCAGTATTTC. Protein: CASSLEQGEQYF.

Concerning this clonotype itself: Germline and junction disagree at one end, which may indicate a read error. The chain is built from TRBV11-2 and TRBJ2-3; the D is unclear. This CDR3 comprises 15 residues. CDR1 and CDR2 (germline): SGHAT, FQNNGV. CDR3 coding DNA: TGTGCCAGCAGCCTAGTGCCCCCTAACACAGATACGCTGTATTTT. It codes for CASSLVPPNTDTLYF.

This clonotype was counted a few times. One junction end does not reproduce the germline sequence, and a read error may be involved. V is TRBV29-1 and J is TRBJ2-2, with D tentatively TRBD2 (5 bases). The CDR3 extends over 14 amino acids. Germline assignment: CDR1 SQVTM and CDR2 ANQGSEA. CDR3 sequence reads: CGVPSIWDTGELFF. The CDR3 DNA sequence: TGCGGCGTCCCTAGCATTTGGGACACCGGGGAGCTGTTTTTT.

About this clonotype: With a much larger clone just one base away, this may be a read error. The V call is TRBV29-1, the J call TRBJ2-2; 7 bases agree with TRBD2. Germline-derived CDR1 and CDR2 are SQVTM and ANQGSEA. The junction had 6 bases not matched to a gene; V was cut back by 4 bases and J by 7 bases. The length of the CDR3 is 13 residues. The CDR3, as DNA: TGCAGCGTTGGCCTCGGGACTAACGGGGAGCTGTTTTTT. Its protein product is CSVGLGTNGELFF.

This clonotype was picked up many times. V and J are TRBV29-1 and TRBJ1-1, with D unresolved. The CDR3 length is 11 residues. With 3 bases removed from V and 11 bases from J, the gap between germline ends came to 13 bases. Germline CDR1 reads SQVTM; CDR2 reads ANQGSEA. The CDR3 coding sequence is TGCAGCGTTGACCGTTCTCGAAGGGCTTTCTTT. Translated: CSVDRSRRAFF.

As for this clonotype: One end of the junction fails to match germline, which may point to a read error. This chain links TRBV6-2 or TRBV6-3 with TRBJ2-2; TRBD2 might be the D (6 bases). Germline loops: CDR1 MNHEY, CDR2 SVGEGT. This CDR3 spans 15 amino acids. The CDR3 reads CASIATTANIGGLFF. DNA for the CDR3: TGTGCCAGCATTGCAACGACGGCTAACATCGGGGGGCTGTTTTTT.

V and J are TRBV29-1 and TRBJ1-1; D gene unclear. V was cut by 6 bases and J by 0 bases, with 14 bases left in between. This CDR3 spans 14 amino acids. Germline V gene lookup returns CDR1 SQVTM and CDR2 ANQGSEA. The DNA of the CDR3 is TGCAGCGTCATGGGCGGCGTGTTGAACACTGAAGCTTTCTTT. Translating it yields CSVMGGVLNTEAFF.

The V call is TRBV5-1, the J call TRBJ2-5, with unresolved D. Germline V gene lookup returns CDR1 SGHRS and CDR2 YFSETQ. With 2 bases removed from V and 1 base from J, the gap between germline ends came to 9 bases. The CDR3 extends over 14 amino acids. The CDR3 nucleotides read TGCGCCAGCAGCTTTGGCCGGTCCCAAGAGACCCAGTACTTC. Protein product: CASSFGRSQETQYF. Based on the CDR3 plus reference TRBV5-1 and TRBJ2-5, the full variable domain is KAGVTQTPRYLIKTRGQQVTLSCSPISGHRSVSWYQQTPGQGLQFLFEYFSETQRNKGNFPGRFSGRQFSNSRSEMNVSTLELGDSALYLCASSFGRSQETQYFGPGTRLLVL.

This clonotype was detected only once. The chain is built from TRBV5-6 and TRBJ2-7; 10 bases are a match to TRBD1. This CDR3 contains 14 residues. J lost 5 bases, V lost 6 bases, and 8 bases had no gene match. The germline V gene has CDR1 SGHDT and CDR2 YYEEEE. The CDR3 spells CASTSPGQGNEQYF. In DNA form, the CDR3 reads TGTGCCAGCACCTCTCCGGGACAGGGGAACGAGCAGTACTTC.

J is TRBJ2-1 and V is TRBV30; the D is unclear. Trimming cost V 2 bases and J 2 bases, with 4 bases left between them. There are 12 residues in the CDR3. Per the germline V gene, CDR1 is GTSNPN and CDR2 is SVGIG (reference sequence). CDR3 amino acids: CAWSQPYNEQFF. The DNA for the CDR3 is TGTGCCTGGAGTCAACCCTACAATGAGCAGTTCTTC.

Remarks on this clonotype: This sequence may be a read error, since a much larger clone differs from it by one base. CDR3 region: CVSSRQGSLGGAGEQFF. The CDR3 DNA is TGTGTCAGCAGCCGCCAGGGGTCTCTGGGGGGAGCCGGTGAGCAGTTCTTC. The chain combines TRBV5-5 with TRBJ2-1; D assignment may be TRBD1 or TRBD2 (6 bases each). Germline values: CDR1 SGHKS, CDR2 YYEKEE (reference sequence). This CDR3 comprises 17 residues.

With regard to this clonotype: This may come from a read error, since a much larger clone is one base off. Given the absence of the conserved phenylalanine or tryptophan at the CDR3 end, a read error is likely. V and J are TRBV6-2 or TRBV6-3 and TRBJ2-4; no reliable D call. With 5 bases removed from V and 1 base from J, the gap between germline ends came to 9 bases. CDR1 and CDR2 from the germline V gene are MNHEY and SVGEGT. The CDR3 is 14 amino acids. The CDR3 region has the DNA TGTGCCAGCAGTCTCTCCCTCGCCAAAAACATTCAGTACTGC. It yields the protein CASSLSLAKNIQYC.

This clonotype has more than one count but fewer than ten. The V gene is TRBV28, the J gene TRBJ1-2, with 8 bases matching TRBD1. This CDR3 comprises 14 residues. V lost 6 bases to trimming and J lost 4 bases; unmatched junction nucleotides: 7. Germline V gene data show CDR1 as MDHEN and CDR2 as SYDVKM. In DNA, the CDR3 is TGTGCCAGCAGCGGGGACAGGAGCGGCTATGGCTACACCTTC. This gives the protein CASSGDRSGYGYTF.

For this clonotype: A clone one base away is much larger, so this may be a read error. CDR3 sequence reads: CASSYSGTISYGQYF. The CDR3 DNA reads TGCGCCAGCAGTTATAGCGGGACGATTTCCTACGGGCAGTACTTC. The gene calls are TRBV10-2 and TRBJ2-7; TRBD2 matches at 8 bases. The CDR3 loop spans 15 amino acids. Per the germline V gene, CDR1 is WSHSY and CDR2 is SAAADI.

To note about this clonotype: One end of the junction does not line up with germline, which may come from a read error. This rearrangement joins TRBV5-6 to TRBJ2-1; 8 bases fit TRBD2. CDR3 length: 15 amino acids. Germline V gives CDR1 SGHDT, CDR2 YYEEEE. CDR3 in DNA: TGTACCAGCAGCACCGGGGGGGGGTCCTACAATGAGCAGTTCTTC. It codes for CTSSTGGGSYNEQFF.

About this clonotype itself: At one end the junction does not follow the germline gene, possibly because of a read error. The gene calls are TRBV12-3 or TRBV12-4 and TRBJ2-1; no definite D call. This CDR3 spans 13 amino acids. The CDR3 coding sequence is TGTGCCAGTCTAAGGGCCGTCGACAATGAGCATTTCTTC. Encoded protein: CASLRAVDNEHFF.

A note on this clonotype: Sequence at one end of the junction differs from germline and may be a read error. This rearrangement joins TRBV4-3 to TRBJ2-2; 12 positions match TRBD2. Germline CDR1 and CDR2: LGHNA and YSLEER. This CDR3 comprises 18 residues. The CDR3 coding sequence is TGCGCCGGCAGCCGGGGACTAGCGGGTTCCGCGAACACCAGGGAGCTGTTTTTT. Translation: CAGSRGLAGSANTRELFF.

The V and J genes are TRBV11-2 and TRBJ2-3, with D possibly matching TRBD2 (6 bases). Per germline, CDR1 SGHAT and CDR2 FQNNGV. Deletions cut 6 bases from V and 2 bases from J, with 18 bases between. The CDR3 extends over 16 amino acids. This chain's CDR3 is CASSNGTSTPTDTQYF. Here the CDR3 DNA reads TGTGCCAGCAGTAACGGGACTTCAACACCCACAGATACGCAGTATTTT.

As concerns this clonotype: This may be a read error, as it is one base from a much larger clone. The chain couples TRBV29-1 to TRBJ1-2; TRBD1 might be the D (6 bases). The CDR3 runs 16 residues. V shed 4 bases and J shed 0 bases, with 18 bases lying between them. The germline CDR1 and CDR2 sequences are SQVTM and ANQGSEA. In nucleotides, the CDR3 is TGCAGCGTTGTAGGCCCCGGGGGCTTACCTAACTATGGCTACACCTTC. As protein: CSVVGPGGLPNYGYTF.

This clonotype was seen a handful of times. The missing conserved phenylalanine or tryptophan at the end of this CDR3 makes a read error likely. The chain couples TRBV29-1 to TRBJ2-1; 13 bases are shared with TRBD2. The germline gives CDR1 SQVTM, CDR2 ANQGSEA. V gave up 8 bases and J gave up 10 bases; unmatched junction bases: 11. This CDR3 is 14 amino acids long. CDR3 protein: CSIVLGLAGEEQFI. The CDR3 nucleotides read TGCAGCATTGTATTAGGACTAGCGGGAGAGGAGCAGTTCATC.

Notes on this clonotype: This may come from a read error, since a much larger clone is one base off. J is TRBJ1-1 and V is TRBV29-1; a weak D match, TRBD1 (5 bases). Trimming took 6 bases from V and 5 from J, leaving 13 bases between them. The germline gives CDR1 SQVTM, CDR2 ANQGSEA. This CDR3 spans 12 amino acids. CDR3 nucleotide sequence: TGCAGCGTACAGCCTAACAGGACTGAAGCTTTCTTT. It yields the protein CSVQPNRTEAFF.

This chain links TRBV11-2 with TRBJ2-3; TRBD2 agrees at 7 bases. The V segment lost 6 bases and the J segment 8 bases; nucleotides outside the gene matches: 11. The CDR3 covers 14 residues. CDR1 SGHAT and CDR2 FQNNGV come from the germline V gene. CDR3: CASSWGTIGATQYF. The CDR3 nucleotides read TGTGCCAGCAGTTGGGGGACTATCGGAGCTACGCAGTATTTT.

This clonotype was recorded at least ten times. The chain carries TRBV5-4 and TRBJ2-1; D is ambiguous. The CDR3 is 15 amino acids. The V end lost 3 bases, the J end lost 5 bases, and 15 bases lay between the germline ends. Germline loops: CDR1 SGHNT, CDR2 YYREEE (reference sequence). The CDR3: CASSSAETGNNEQFF. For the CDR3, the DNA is TGTGCCAGCAGCTCCGCGGAGACGGGTAACAATGAGCAGTTCTTC.

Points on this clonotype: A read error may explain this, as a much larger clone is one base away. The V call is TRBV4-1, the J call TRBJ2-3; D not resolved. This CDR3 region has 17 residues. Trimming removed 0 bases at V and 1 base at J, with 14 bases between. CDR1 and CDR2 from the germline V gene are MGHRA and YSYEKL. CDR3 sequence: CASSQDNPRAGTDTQYF. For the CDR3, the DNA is TGCGCCAGCAGCCAAGATAATCCAAGGGCAGGCACAGATACGCAGTATTTT.

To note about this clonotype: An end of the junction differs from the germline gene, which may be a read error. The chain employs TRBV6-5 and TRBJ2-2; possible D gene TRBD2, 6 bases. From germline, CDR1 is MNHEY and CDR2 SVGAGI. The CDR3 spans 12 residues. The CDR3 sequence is CASSKIDRELFF. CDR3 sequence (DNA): TGTGCCAGCAGCAAGATAGACCGGGAGTTGTTTTTT.

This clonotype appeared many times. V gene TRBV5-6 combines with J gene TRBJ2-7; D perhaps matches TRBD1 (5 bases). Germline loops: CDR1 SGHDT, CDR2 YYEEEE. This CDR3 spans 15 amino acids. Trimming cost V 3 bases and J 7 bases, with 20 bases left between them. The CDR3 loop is CASSSPAGPATEQYF. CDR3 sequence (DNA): TGTGCCAGCAGCTCCCCCGCAGGGCCCGCTACGGAGCAGTACTTC. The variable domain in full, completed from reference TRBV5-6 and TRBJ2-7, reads DAGVTQSPTHLIKTRGQQVTLRCSPKSGHDTVSWYQQALGQGPQFIFQYYEEEERQRGNFPDRFSGHQFPNYSSELNVNALLLGDSALYLCASSSPAGPATEQYFGPGTRLTVT.